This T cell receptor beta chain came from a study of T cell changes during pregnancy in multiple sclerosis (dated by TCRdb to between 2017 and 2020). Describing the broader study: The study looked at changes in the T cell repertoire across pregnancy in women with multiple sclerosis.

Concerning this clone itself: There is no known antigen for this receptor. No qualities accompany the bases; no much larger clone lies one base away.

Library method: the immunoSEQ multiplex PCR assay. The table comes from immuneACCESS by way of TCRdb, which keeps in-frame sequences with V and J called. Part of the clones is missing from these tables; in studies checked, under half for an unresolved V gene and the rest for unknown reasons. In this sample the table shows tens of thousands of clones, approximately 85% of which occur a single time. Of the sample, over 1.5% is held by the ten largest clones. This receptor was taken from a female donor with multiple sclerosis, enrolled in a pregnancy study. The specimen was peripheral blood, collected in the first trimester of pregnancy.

CDR3 loop: CASSSGPSGGYTF. The nucleotide sequence is given as TGTGCCAGCAGTTCGGGCCCCAGCGGGGGCTACACCTTC. The chain uses TRBV6-5 and TRBJ1-2; the D gene is not confidently resolved. From cysteine to phenylalanine, the CDR3 is 13 amino acids long. Only CDR3 DNA remains: 39 bases, in frame from the first base. V is pared back by 4 bases and J by 8 bases, with 14 bases lying between the germline termini. CDR1 and CDR2, looked up from the germline V gene, are MNHEY and SVGAGI.